The 21 T cell receptor beta chains given below trace back to one sample, sequenced in a study of long-term antiretroviral therapy in people with HIV. Researchers report immunoSEQ v3.0 was run at survey level. Libraries were prepared by immunoSEQ multiplex PCR; TCRdb keeps only in-frame clonotypes and omits some of them. The sample gives approximately 35,000 clones, about 94% of which show up once; less than 4% is in the top ten. The sequences come from unsorted PBMCs, collected 5 to 5.5 years after starting antiretroviral therapy. The receptors here all came from a woman aged 45-59 years with HIV.

This chain connects TRBV11-2 to TRBJ2-7, with unresolved D. The CDR3 is 17 residues long. Trimming left V 1 base short and J 0 bases short, with 16 bases between. The germline CDR1 and CDR2 sequences are SGHAT and FQNNGV. The CDR3 region is CASSLVGGPIISYEQYF. The CDR3 DNA is TGTGCCAGCAGCTTAGTAGGCGGACCGATAATCTCCTACGAGCAGTACTTC.

The V and J genes are TRBV19 and TRBJ2-7, with D possibly being TRBD2 (7 bases). Germline values: CDR1 LNHDA, CDR2 SQIVND (reference sequence). The CDR3 runs to 17 residues. The V gene lost 4 bases and the J gene lost 3 bases, with 22 bases spanning the gap. Written as DNA, the CDR3 is TGTGCCAGTAGTAAGGCGGGAGTGTTTGGACAGAACTACGAGCAGTACTTC. Translation gives CASSKAGVFGQNYEQYF.

The chain has TRBV10-2 and TRBJ2-1; D is unresolved. The CDR3 totals 11 residues. The V and J ends lost 0 bases and 11 bases respectively, with 5 bases between them. Germline V lookup: CDR1 WSHSY, CDR2 SAAADI. CDR3 nucleotides: TGCGCCAGCAGTGAGTCCACTAAGCAGTTCTTC. This codes for CASSESTKQFF.

The gene calls are TRBV5-1 and TRBJ1-1; D is uncertain. Trimming removed 0 bases from V and 5 bases from J, with 11 bases in between. CDR3 size: 14 residues. The germline CDR1 and CDR2 sequences are SGHRS and YFSETQ. The CDR3 here is CASSLDSSWTEAFF. The CDR3 nucleotides read TGCGCCAGCAGCTTGGACAGCTCATGGACTGAAGCTTTCTTT. The whole variable domain, remainder taken from reference TRBV5-1 and TRBJ1-1, is KAGVTQTPRYLIKTRGQQVTLSCSPISGHRSVSWYQQTPGQGLQFLFEYFSETQRNKGNFPGRFSGRQFSNSRSEMNVSTLELGDSALYLCASSLDSSWTEAFFGQGTRLTVV.

The V and J genes are TRBV6-5 and TRBJ1-4, with D perhaps TRBD1 (6 bases). Trimming cost V 6 bases and J 7 bases, with 18 bases left between them. Germline V gene lookup returns CDR1 MNHEY and CDR2 SVGAGI. The CDR3 extends over 15 amino acids. The CDR3 spells CASRSGAGRSEKLFF. The CDR3 DNA reads TGTGCCAGCAGGTCGGGGGCCGGCAGAAGTGAAAAACTGTTTTTT.

V gene TRBV7-5 combines with J gene TRBJ1-1. TRBV7-5 is reported as a pseudogene. This CDR3 spans 12 amino acids. The DNA of the CDR3 is TGTGCCAGAAGTCCCGACTACACTGAAGCTTTCTTT. It specifies CARSPDYTEAFF.

CDR3 in amino acids: CASAWGGPREQYF. The CDR3 DNA is TGTGCCAGCGCCTGGGGCGGCCCGCGGGAGCAGTACTTC. This chain connects TRBV27 to TRBJ2-7; D is perhaps TRBD1 (5 bases). The V end lost 8 bases, the J end lost 7 bases, and 18 bases lay between the germline ends. Germline V lookup: CDR1 MNHEY, CDR2 SMNVEV (reference sequence). The CDR3 extends over 13 amino acids.

The chain employs TRBV9 and TRBJ2-6, with 8 bases fitting TRBD2. In germline, CDR1 is SGDLS, CDR2 YYNGEE. CDR3 size: 18 residues. The V segment lost 4 bases and the J segment 0 bases; nucleotides outside the gene matches: 9. The CDR3 sequence is CASSPSGLGGSGANVLTF. CDR3 bases: TGTGCCAGCAGCCCGTCGGGACTAGGAGGCTCTGGGGCCAACGTCCTGACTTTC.

The rearrangement uses TRBV5-6 and TRBJ2-7; 11 bases align to TRBD1. The CDR3 loop spans 15 amino acids. J gave up 3 bases and V 3 bases, and 5 bases lay outside the gene matches. Germline V lookup: CDR1 SGHDT, CDR2 YYEEEE. The CDR3 loop is CASSSYGTGGYEQYF. The CDR3 nucleotides are TGTGCCAGCAGCTCATACGGGACAGGGGGCTACGAGCAGTACTTC.

The CDR3 bases are TGTGCCAGCAGCCAAGACGGGGGGGCCTGGAATGAGCAGTTCTTC. It is translated as CASSQDGGAWNEQFF. The chain has TRBV4-2 and TRBJ2-1; 8 positions match TRBD2. Germline assignment: CDR1 LGHNA and CDR2 YNFKEQ. J lost 7 bases, V lost 0 bases, and 5 bases had no gene match. The CDR3 runs 15 residues.

The chain employs TRBV5-8 and TRBJ2-3; the D gene is possibly TRBD2 (6 bases). Germline loops: CDR1 SGHTS, CDR2 YDEGEE. The length of the CDR3 is 14 residues. The V and J ends lost 2 bases and 2 bases respectively, with 9 bases between them. The DNA for the CDR3 is TGTGCCAGCAGCTTTCCGGGGGTCACAGATACGCAGTATTTT. It yields the protein CASSFPGVTDTQYF.

With respect to this clone: The junction shows a germline mismatch at one end, possibly a read error. The rearrangement uses TRBV7-7 and TRBJ2-7; 8 nucleotides match TRBD1. Germline lookup yields CDR1 SSHAT and CDR2 FNYEAQ (reference sequence). This CDR3 contains 13 residues. CDR3 DNA: TGTGCTAGCAGCTACGGACAGGGAGACGAGCAGTACTTC. Protein: CASSYGQGDEQYF.

This clone appeared once. The rearrangement uses TRBV4-3 and TRBJ2-7; 9 bases are shared with TRBD1. V shed 2 bases and J 7 bases; nucleotides not matched to a gene: 9. The CDR3 runs 15 residues. Germline V gene sequence: CDR1 LGHNA, CDR2 YSLEER. The CDR3 protein is CASSQTQQGAGEQYF. The CDR3 nucleotides read TGCGCCAGCAGCCAAACCCAACAGGGGGCGGGGGAGCAGTACTTC.

This clone was counted only a few times. The J gene is TRBJ1-2, the V gene TRBV7-8, with 8 positions matching TRBD1. Germline lookup yields CDR1 SGHVS and CDR2 FQNEAQ. The CDR3 contains 16 residues. The V and J ends lost 1 base and 10 bases, in that order; junction bases with no gene match: 14. As DNA, the CDR3 is TGTGCCAGCAGCTTAGACGGGACAGGTTCCCTGGGCATCTACACCTTC. It is translated as CASSLDGTGSLGIYTF.

This chain uses TRBV5-8 with TRBJ1-1; D might be TRBD1 (6 bases). The ends were cut back, 5 bases at V and 3 bases at J, with 17 bases in the middle. CDR1 and CDR2 from the germline V gene are SGHTS and YDEGEE. CDR3 size: 15 residues. The CDR3, as DNA: TGTGCCAGCAGACCGTGGCAGGGGTGGGACACTGAAGCTTTCTTT. Protein sequence: CASRPWQGWDTEAFF.

The V call is TRBV5-1, the J call TRBJ1-4; the D gene is possibly TRBD1 (5 bases). Per the germline V gene, CDR1 is SGHRS and CDR2 is YFSETQ. The CDR3 runs 15 residues. V shed 4 bases and J shed 3 bases, with 13 bases lying between them. CDR3 nucleotides: TGCGCCAGCAGCCTAGCAGGGTCGTCTAATGAAAAACTGTTTTTT. Its protein product is CASSLAGSSNEKLFF.

V usage is TRBV14 and J usage is TRBJ1-1, with D uncertain. The CDR3 length is 13 residues. Germline CDR1 is SGHDN and CDR2 is FVKESK. Trimming removed 6 bases at V and 8 bases at J, with 16 bases between. The CDR3 protein is CASSRTGGREAFF. The CDR3 DNA is TGTGCCAGCAGTCGAACGGGAGGGAGAGAAGCTTTCTTT.

The table lists this clone with a count of one. This chain joins TRBV9 and TRBJ2-5, with a possible D match to TRBD1 (6 bases). The CDR3 extends over 16 amino acids. Trimming took off 3 bases at V and 4 bases at J, with 19 bases between the two ends. Looked up from germline, CDR1 is SGDLS and CDR2 is YYNGEE. The CDR3 nucleotides are TGTGCCAGCAGCGCCACAATACTAGAAGGGGGAGAGACCCAGTACTTC. Encoded protein: CASSATILEGGETQYF. Looking up the rest from reference TRBV9 and TRBJ2-5 gives the full variable domain: DSGVTQTPKHLITATGQRVTLRCSPRSGDLSVYWYQQSLDQGLQFLIQYYNGEERAKGNILERFSAQQFPDLHSELNLSSLELGDSALYFCASSATILEGGETQYFGPGTRLLVL.

The chain couples TRBV18 to TRBJ1-5, with TRBD1 matching over 7 bases. J gave up 4 bases and V 5 bases, and 5 bases lay outside the gene matches. The germline CDR1 and CDR2 sequences are KGHSH and LQKENI. The CDR3 extends over 14 amino acids. CDR3 bases: TGTGCCAGCTCAACAACAGGGGAGAATCAGCCCCAGCATTTT. Its translation is CASSTTGENQPQHF.

The V call is TRBV5-1, the J call TRBJ2-3, with no clear D. CDR3 size: 14 residues. Per germline, CDR1 SGHRS and CDR2 YFSETQ. V lost 7 bases and J 4 bases, leaving 16 bases between the germline ends. Here the CDR3 DNA reads TGCGCCAGCTCTCGTCGGATAGTACCAGATACGCAGTATTTT. Translating it yields CASSRRIVPDTQYF. Combining the CDR3 with reference TRBV5-1 and TRBJ2-3 gives the whole variable domain KAGVTQTPRYLIKTRGQQVTLSCSPISGHRSVSWYQQTPGQGLQFLFEYFSETQRNKGNFPGRFSGRQFSNSRSEMNVSTLELGDSALYLCASSRRIVPDTQYFGPGTRLTVL.

The rearrangement uses TRBV5-6 and TRBJ1-1; D is unclear. Germline V gene sequence: CDR1 SGHDT, CDR2 YYEEEE. There are 12 residues in the CDR3. Trimming pared 4 bases from V and 4 bases from J, leaving 8 bases between. CDR3 DNA: TGTGCCAGCAGCCCATGGGGCACTGAAGCTTTCTTT. Its protein product is CASSPWGTEAFF.